This TCR beta chain was sequenced during a study of T-cell memory formation after mild COVID-19. The wider study: Among the donors, TCR clusters were largely specific to each donor. Whole-study results and caveats: Second-wave clones reaching peak frequency on day 37 lacked confirmed SARS-CoV-2 specificity. For contracting clones, CD4+ ones sat mainly in CM and EM, CD8+ in EMRA.

Points on this clonotype: Antigen: not known.

Using constant-segment primers, 5'RACE produced TCR alpha and TCR beta cDNA libraries carrying sample barcodes and UMIs. TCRdb called the 5' RACE reads again in MiXCR, with one record for every CDR3 protein. The sample contains some 280,000 distinct CDR3 sequences, roughly 16% of which appear only once. This TCR was sampled from a man between 18 and 29 years old who had mild COVID-19 (a few samples of this study predate the infection). Cell type and time point are not known. Sample: PBMCs or a T cell subset sorted from them (not recorded which).

CDR3 amino acids: CASSVREYTGELFF. The CDR3 region has the DNA TGTGCCAGCAGCGTGAGAGAGTACACCGGGGAGCTGTTTTTT. The V and J genes are TRBV9 and TRBJ2-2; D gene ambiguous. The germline V gene has CDR1 SGDLS and CDR2 YYNGEE. CDR3 length: 14 residues. V dropped 2 bases and J dropped 3 bases, with 8 bases sitting between them. Drawing the rest from reference TRBV9 and TRBJ2-2, the complete variable domain is DSGVTQTPKHLITATGQRVTLRCSPRSGDLSVYWYQQSLDQGLQFLIQYYNGEERAKGNILERFSAQQFPDLHSELNLSSLELGDSALYFCASSVREYTGELFFGEGSRLTVL.